The clone carrying this T cell receptor (beta chain) is medium-sized (0.01 to 0.1%). The assay was immunoSEQ multiplex PCR, and TCRdb's table has in-frame clones only and misses some. This sample has around 12,000 clones, with approximately 80% found just once. This record comes from a study of OX40 agonist ivuxolimab in advanced cancers. About the research overall: Patient treatment consisted of intravenous ivuxolimab administration every 2 weeks at 0.01 to 10 mg/kg.

The V gene lost 0 bases and the J gene lost 2 bases, with 14 bases spanning the gap. Germline CDR1 and CDR2: LGHNA and YNFKEQ. This CDR3 comprises 16 residues. V usage is TRBV4-2 and J usage is TRBJ2-7, with TRBD1 as a possible D gene (6 bases). The receptor was isolated from an adult with an advanced solid tumor such as melanoma, head and neck, liver or kidney cancer. The material was CD4+ or CD8+ T cells sorted from blood, obtained in a trial of the OX40 agonist ivuxolimab. The CDR3 loop is CASSQEDQGSPYEQYF. CDR3 nucleotides: TGTGCCAGCAGCCAAGAGGACCAGGGGAGTCCCTACGAGCAGTACTTC.